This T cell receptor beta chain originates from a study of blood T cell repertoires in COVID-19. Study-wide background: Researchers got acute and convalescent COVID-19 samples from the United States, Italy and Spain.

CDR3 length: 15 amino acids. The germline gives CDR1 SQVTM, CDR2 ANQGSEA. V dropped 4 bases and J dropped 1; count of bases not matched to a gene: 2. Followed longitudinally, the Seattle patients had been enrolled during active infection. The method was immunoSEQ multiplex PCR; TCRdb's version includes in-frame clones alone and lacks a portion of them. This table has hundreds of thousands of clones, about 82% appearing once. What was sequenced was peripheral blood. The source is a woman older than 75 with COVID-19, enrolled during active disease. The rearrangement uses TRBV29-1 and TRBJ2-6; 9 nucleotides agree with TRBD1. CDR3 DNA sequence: TGCAGCGTTGGGGGGACAGGGTCTGGGGCCAACGTCCTGACTTTC. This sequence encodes CSVGGTGSGANVLTF.